This T cell receptor beta chain was captured by sequencing in a study of OX40 agonist ivuxolimab in advanced cancers. About the research overall: Two patients with cutaneous melanoma and one with hepatocellular carcinoma, three in total, showed partial responses.

There are 14 residues in the CDR3. CDR1 is SEHNR and CDR2 is FQNEAQ in the germline V gene (reference sequence). V lost 2 bases, J lost 0 bases, and 7 bases lay in between. This clone was observed a single time. Its cognate antigen is unknown. Findings of the study overall: Near-lowest levels of clonal expansion characterized partial responders at 0.1-3.0 mg/kg. CD8+ T cells (on average) carried more expanded clones than CD4+ T cells.

Here immunoSEQ multiplex PCR was the method, and the copy in TCRdb shows in-frame clones only, minus some. This table has about 26,000 clones, 65% to 80% appearing once. The J gene is TRBJ1-1, the V gene TRBV7-9; D is unresolved. Sample: CD4+ or CD8+ T cells sorted from blood, taken in a trial of the OX40 agonist ivuxolimab. The receptor's source is an adult with an advanced solid tumor such as melanoma, head and neck, liver or kidney cancer. The CDR3 sequence: CASSLQQMNTEAFF. CDR3 in DNA: TGTGCCAGCAGCTTACAACAGATGAACACTGAAGCTTTCTTT.